These 6 T cell receptor beta chains came from one sample sequenced in a study of control samples from healthy donors and cancer patients. TCRdb keeps only in-frame clones here, not all; method: immunoSEQ multiplex PCR. The table shows some 410,000 clones, with around 90% occurring only once. Sequenced input: PBMCs. All receptors come from a man aged 35 to 55 with head and neck cancer.

The DNA for the CDR3 is TGTGCCAGCAGCCGGGACAGGGCACCAGATACGCAGTATTTT. This translates into CASSRDRAPDTQYF. V is TRBV7-2 and J is TRBJ2-3; 9 nucleotides align to TRBD1. The CDR3 contains 14 residues. Germline V gene sequence: CDR1 SGHTA, CDR2 FQGNSA. V trimming: 5 bases; J trimming: 4 bases; junction bases outside the gene matches: 4.

The chain employs TRBV6-5 and TRBJ2-7, with D unclear. The germline CDR1 and CDR2 sequences are MNHEY and SVGAGI. The length of the CDR3 is 13 residues. Trimming removed 5 bases from V and 3 bases from J, with 11 bases in between. This CDR3 is CASSRTVSYEQYF. In nucleotides, the CDR3 is TGTGCCAGCAGTAGGACGGTAAGCTACGAGCAGTACTTC.

The genes are TRBV14 and TRBJ2-7, with TRBD1 identical over 10 bases. The CDR3 covers 15 residues. The ends lost 4 bases at V and 4 bases at J; junction bases unmatched: 7. CDR1 and CDR2 (germline): SGHDN, FVKESK. The CDR3 DNA follows: TGTGCCAGCAGCCGAGGGGACAGGGGAAGGTACGAGCAGTACTTC. Protein product: CASSRGDRGRYEQYF.

The rearrangement joins TRBV7-6 to TRBJ2-3, with D perhaps assigned TRBD1 or TRBD2 (5 bases each). CDR1 is SGHVS, CDR2 FNYEAQ, per germline. The V and J ends lost 0 bases and 1 base respectively, with 11 bases between them. This CDR3 is built from 16 residues. For the CDR3, the DNA is TGTGCCAGCAGCTTAGCGAGGGGTGGCGGCACAGATACGCAGTATTTT. Translating it yields CASSLARGGGTDTQYF. The variable domain in full, with the rest retrieved from reference TRBV7-6 and TRBJ2-3, is GAGVSQSPRYKVTKRGQDVALRCDPISGHVSLYWYRQALGQGPEFLTYFNYEAQQDKSGLPNDRFSAERPEGSISTLTIQRTEQRDSAMYRCASSLARGGGTDTQYFGPGTRLTVL.

This rearrangement joins TRBV28 to TRBJ2-2, with 14 bases lining up with TRBD2. Germline CDR1 MDHEN, CDR2 SYDVKM. V trimming: 6 bases; J trimming: 8 bases; junction bases outside the gene matches: 8. There are 16 residues in the CDR3. In nucleotides, the CDR3 is TGTGCCAGCAGCAGCGGACTAGCGGGAGGAGGTGGGGAGCTGTTTTTT. Amino acids: CASSSGLAGGGGELFF.

This clone was seen only once. This chain links TRBV27 with TRBJ1-6, with D maybe TRBD1 (5 bases). Trimming took off 3 bases at V and 0 bases at J, with 15 bases between the two ends. Germline CDR1 and CDR2: MNHEY and SMNVEV (reference sequence). This CDR3 has 18 amino acids. This chain's CDR3 is CASSFRGEGSSYNSPLHF. For the CDR3, the DNA is TGTGCCAGCAGTTTCCGGGGGGAGGGTAGCTCCTATAATTCACCCCTCCACTTT.